These 19 T cell receptor beta chains came from one sample sequenced in a study of read filtering for tumor transcriptome and immune sequencing. Molecular barcoded adaptors covering alpha/delta and beta/gamma chains were used on around 370 ng RNA. TCRdb processed the reads anew with MiXCR; each CDR3 protein has one entry. This repertoire shows 35,000 to 50,000 distinct CDR3 sequences, around 11% found once; its top ten account for approximately 30%. The material sequenced was a population of CD138-negative cells sorted from bone marrow. The receptors come from a donor at least 40 years old with multiple myeloma.

This clonotype was detected many times. The gene calls are TRBV5-1 and TRBJ1-2; 8 bases are shared with TRBD1. Trimming cost V 4 bases and J 8 bases; bases outside gene matches: 7. Germline V gene lookup returns CDR1 SGHRS and CDR2 YFSETQ. The length of the CDR3 is 13 residues. The CDR3 coding sequence is TGCGCCAGCAGCATGACAGGGGATCGCGGCTACACCTTC. Translating gives CASSMTGDRGYTF.

This clonotype was detected ten times or more. V and J are TRBV7-8 and TRBJ2-7; 8 bases agree with TRBD1. The CDR3 runs to 14 residues. Germline V lookup: CDR1 SGHVS, CDR2 FQNEAQ. V shed 5 bases, J shed 2 bases, and the junction held 5 bases outside the gene matches. The CDR3 bases are TGTGCCAGCAGCCCAGCGACAGGGGCCTACGAGCAGTACTTC. It translates to CASSPATGAYEQYF.

This clonotype was counted ten times or more. The chain is built from TRBV5-1 and TRBJ2-3; D tentatively fits TRBD1 or TRBD2 (5 bases each). V was trimmed by 3 bases and J by 5 bases, leaving 10 bases between them. This CDR3 comprises 13 residues. From germline, CDR1 is SGHRS and CDR2 YFSETQ. CDR3 region: CASSWDEEDTQYF. The CDR3 DNA follows: TGCGCCAGCAGCTGGGACGAGGAAGATACGCAGTATTTT.

In this sample, this clonotype turned up many times. A much larger clone lies a single base off, so this may be a read error. The chain recombines TRBV5-5 with TRBJ2-1; 7 bases match TRBD1. Per germline, CDR1 SGHKS and CDR2 YYEKEE (reference sequence). The CDR3 is made up of 14 amino acids. DNA for the CDR3: TGTGCCAGCAGCTTGAGACAGGGCTACAATGGGCAGTTCTTC. Translated: CASSLRQGYNGQFF.

This clonotype was counted at least ten times. The rearrangement uses TRBV6-5 and TRBJ2-1; a weak D match, TRBD2 (5 bases). CDR1 and CDR2 from the germline V gene are MNHEY and SVGAGI. V was clipped by 7 bases and J by 0 bases, with 10 bases between them. The CDR3 is 14 amino acids. The CDR3 DNA reads TGTGCCAGCACCCAAGAGGGCTCCTACAATGAGCAGTTCTTC. Protein product: CASTQEGSYNEQFF.

This clonotype was seen ten or more times. V is TRBV20-1 and J is TRBJ1-5, with unresolved D. Trimming took 3 bases from V and 5 from J, leaving 14 bases between them. Germline V CDR1 and CDR2: DFQATT, SNEGSKA (reference sequence). CDR3 length: 14 residues. The CDR3 loop reads CSARPGEGDQPQHF. CDR3 coding DNA: TGCAGTGCTAGGCCTGGGGAGGGCGATCAGCCCCAGCATTTT.

J is TRBJ2-1 and V is TRBV5-1; D gene unclear. From germline, CDR1 is SGHRS and CDR2 YFSETQ. V lost 1 base to trimming and J lost 0 bases, with 11 bases between them. CDR3 length equals 16 residues. The CDR3 bases are TGCGCCAGCAGCTTGCGGCAACCGCCCTCCTACAATGAGCAGTTCTTC. It specifies CASSLRQPPSYNEQFF. The full variable domain, in which reference TRBV5-1 and TRBJ2-1 provide the parts outside the CDR3, is KAGVTQTPRYLIKTRGQQVTLSCSPISGHRSVSWYQQTPGQGLQFLFEYFSETQRNKGNFPGRFSGRQFSNSRSEMNVSTLELGDSALYLCASSLRQPPSYNEQFFGPGTRLTVL.

This clonotype has at least ten counts. V is TRBV7-9 and J is TRBJ1-4; the match to TRBD1 covers 7 bases. The CDR3 runs 14 residues. The germline V gene has CDR1 SEHNR and CDR2 FQNEAQ (reference sequence). Losses at the gene ends were 5 bases for V and 13 bases for J; bases not matched to a gene: 13. CDR3 sequence (DNA): TGTGCCAGCAGCCAGGGGGGACGCGCTTTGATACTGTTTTTT. It yields the protein CASSQGGRALILFF.

In its sample, this clonotype was seen many times. The rearrangement links TRBV6-5 to TRBJ2-1; a weak D match, TRBD1 (6 bases). Germline V gives CDR1 MNHEY, CDR2 SVGAGI. The CDR3 loop spans 16 amino acids. V lost 2 bases and J lost 4, with 15 bases in between. The CDR3 sequence: CASSYDSRDKYNEQFF. The DNA of the CDR3 is TGTGCCAGCAGTTACGATTCCCGGGACAAGTACAATGAGCAGTTCTTC.

This clonotype was picked up many times. This rearrangement joins TRBV5-1 to TRBJ2-1; a possible D gene is TRBD1 (6 bases). Germline assignment: CDR1 SGHRS and CDR2 YFSETQ. The germline V and J ends were trimmed by 3 bases and 2 bases, with 9 bases remaining between them. The CDR3 covers 14 residues. The CDR3 spells CASSSGQPYNEQFF. In DNA, the CDR3 is TGCGCCAGCAGCTCCGGACAGCCCTACAATGAGCAGTTCTTC.

This clonotype was seen many times. This chain uses TRBV19 with TRBJ2-7, with 9 positions matching TRBD1. The V gene's germline CDR1 is LNHDA and CDR2 SQIVND (reference sequence). J gave up 5 bases and V 9 bases, and 8 bases lay outside the gene matches. This CDR3 has 13 residues. In DNA form, the CDR3 reads TGTGCCAGCCGGGACAGGGTTCTAAACGAGCAGTACTTC. This encodes CASRDRVLNEQYF.

The sample holds a few counts of this clonotype. A much larger clone sits a single nucleotide away, making a read error possible. This chain connects TRBV6-6 to TRBJ2-1; unclear D gene. The CDR3 has 11 residues. Germline CDR1 and CDR2: MNHNY and SVGAGI (reference sequence). Trimming took 11 bases from V and 6 from J, leaving 11 bases between them. The CDR3: CAGSPLNEQFF. CDR3 coding DNA: TGTGCCGGCTCACCGCTCAATGAGCAGTTCTTC.

This clonotype has a handful of counts. Here the CDR3 reads CAITGPSGGELFF. In DNA, the CDR3 is TGTGCCATTACGGGTCCAAGCGGCGGGGAGCTGTTTTTT. V is TRBV10-3 and J is TRBJ2-2; possibly TRBD2 for D (5 bases). Between the trimmed V and J ends, which lost 9 bases and 7 bases, there was a span of 15 bases. Germline V CDR1 and CDR2: ENHRY, SYGVKD. The CDR3 spans 13 residues.

This clonotype was found a few times. This chain uses TRBV7-2 with TRBJ2-2; tentatively, D is TRBD2 (6 bases). Per the germline V gene, CDR1 is SGHTA and CDR2 is FQGNSA. The V gene lost 6 bases and the J gene lost 8 bases, with 13 bases spanning the gap. The CDR3 totals 13 residues. CDR3: CASRPGGPGELFF. CDR3 nucleotide sequence: TGTGCCAGCAGACCCGGGGGTCCAGGGGAGCTGTTTTTT.

There are a few counts of this clonotype. This may stem from a read error, because a much larger clone lies one nucleotide away. The chain is built from TRBV28 and TRBJ1-5, with D tentatively TRBD1 (6 bases). Per the germline V gene, CDR1 is MDHEN and CDR2 is SYDVKM. The CDR3 is 16 amino acids. CDR3 in DNA: TGTGCCAGCAGTTGGGGGGCGCGGTATAGCGATCAGCCCCAGCATTTT. Protein product: CASSWGARYSDQPQHF. Complete variable domain (other parts from reference TRBV28 and TRBJ1-5): DVKVTQSSRYLVKRTGEKVFLECVQDMDHENMFWYRQDPGLGLRLIYFSYDVKMKEKGDIPEGYSVSREKKERFSLILESASTNQTSMYLCASSWGARYSDQPQHFGDGTRLSIL.

This clonotype was counted ten times or more. The chain uses TRBV3-1 and TRBJ1-1; tentatively, D is TRBD1 (5 bases). Germline V lookup: CDR1 LGHDT, CDR2 YNNKEL (reference sequence). V shed 6 bases and J shed 5 bases, with 10 bases lying between them. The CDR3 length is 12 residues. The chain's CDR3 is CASRHGGTEAFF. Here the CDR3 DNA reads TGTGCCAGCAGGCACGGGGGGACTGAAGCTTTCTTT.

A word on this clonotype: A much larger clone lies a single base off, so this may be a read error. V usage is TRBV5-1 and J usage is TRBJ2-3, with 7 nucleotides matching TRBD2. V lost 5 bases to trimming and J lost 4 bases; unmatched junction nucleotides: 7. CDR1 is SGHRS, CDR2 YFSETQ, per germline. CDR3 length equals 14 residues. CDR3 in amino acids: CASRGTISADTQYF. CDR3 DNA: TGCGCCAGCAGAGGGACTATTAGCGCAGATACGCAGTATTTT.

This clonotype was seen just once. Being one base from a much bigger clone, this may be a read error. The chain uses TRBV12-3 or TRBV12-4 and TRBJ1-1; tentatively, D is TRBD1 (5 bases). The CDR3 totals 12 residues. In DNA form, the CDR3 reads TGTGCCAGCAGGGAGGGGAACACTGAAGCTTCCTTT. Translating gives CASREGNTEASF.

This clonotype has a count of ten or more. V usage is TRBV6-2 or TRBV6-3 and J usage is TRBJ2-6, with 8 positions matching TRBD1. Germline CDR1 is MNHEY and CDR2 is SVGEGT. Germline trimming cut 7 bases from V and 2 bases from J; bases unmatched to any gene: 13. The CDR3 consists of 18 residues. The CDR3 bases are TGTGCCAGCAAAACAGGGAAGCAGGGGGCTACTGGGGCCAACGTCCTGACTTTC. Translation gives CASKTGKQGATGANVLTF.